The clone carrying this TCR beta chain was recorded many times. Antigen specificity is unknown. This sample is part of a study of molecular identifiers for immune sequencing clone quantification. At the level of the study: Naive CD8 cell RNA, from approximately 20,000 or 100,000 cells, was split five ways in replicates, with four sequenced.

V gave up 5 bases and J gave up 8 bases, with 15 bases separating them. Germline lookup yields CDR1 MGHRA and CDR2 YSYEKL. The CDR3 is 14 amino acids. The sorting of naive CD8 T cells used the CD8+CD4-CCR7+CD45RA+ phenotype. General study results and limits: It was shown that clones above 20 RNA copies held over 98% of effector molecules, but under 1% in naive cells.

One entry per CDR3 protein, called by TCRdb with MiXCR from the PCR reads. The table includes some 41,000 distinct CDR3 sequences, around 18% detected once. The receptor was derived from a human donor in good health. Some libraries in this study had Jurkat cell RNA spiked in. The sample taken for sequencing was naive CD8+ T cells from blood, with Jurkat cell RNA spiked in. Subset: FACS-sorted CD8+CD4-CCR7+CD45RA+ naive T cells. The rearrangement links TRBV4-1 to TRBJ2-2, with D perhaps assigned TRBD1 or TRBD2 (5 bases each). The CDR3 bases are TGCGCCAGCAGCTGGGGACCACTTGGTGGGGAGCTGTTTTTT. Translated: CASSWGPLGGELFF.